These 20 T cell receptor beta chains were sequenced from one sample in a study of cytomegalovirus exposure and HLA in healthy donors. The PCR had 60 Vbeta and 13 Jbeta primers. The table came from immunoSEQ multiplex PCR; TCRdb's copy has only in-frame clones and leaves some out. The sample contains some 130,000 clones, around three quarters of which appear only once. Material: PBMCs. Receptors originate from a man aged 18 to 29 in good health and CMV-seronegative.

The V gene is TRBV7-9, the J gene TRBJ1-6, with 11 nucleotides matching TRBD1. The V gene end was trimmed by 9 bases and the J gene end by 10 bases; junction bases not matched to a gene: 11. This CDR3 is built from 15 residues. The V gene's germline CDR1 is SEHNR and CDR2 FQNEAQ (reference sequence). Here the CDR3 DNA reads TGTGCCAGTATAAAGGACAGGGGGCGCGGATCACCCCTCCACTTT. This translates into CASIKDRGRGSPLHF.

This clone was found once. The rearrangement joins TRBV18 to TRBJ1-5; 9 bases map to TRBD1. The CDR3 spans 14 residues. V was clipped by 4 bases and J by 4 bases; unmatched bases: 2. Germline V gene lookup returns CDR1 KGHSH and CDR2 LQKENI. The CDR3 loop is CASSRGTGNQPQHF. The CDR3 DNA reads as TGTGCCAGCTCACGCGGGACAGGGAATCAGCCCCAGCATTTT.

The chain employs TRBV4-1 and TRBJ1-1, with D perhaps matching TRBD1 (6 bases). CDR3 length: 15 residues. Germline CDR1 is MGHRA and CDR2 is YSYEKL. V lost 2 bases and J lost 1, with 11 bases in between. CDR3 coding DNA: TGCGCCAGCAGCCAAACCGGGACACAGAACACTGAAGCTTTCTTT. Its translation is CASSQTGTQNTEAFF.

This clone has a handful of counts. The CDR3 here is CASRDEGWDEKLFF. The CDR3 DNA follows: TGTGCCAGCCGAGATGAGGGATGGGATGAAAAACTGTTTTTT. This sequence joins TRBV28 and TRBJ1-4; D is ambiguous. V lost 8 bases to trimming and J lost 6 bases, with 16 bases between them. Germline values: CDR1 MDHEN, CDR2 SYDVKM. CDR3 length equals 14 residues.

In its sample, this clone was seen a few times. The chain recombines TRBV2 with TRBJ1-1; a possible D gene is TRBD1 (6 bases). Germline lookup yields CDR1 SNHLY and CDR2 FYNNEI. The CDR3 sequence is 12 residues long. V was pared by 8 bases and J by 4 bases, with 11 bases between. For the CDR3, the DNA is TGTGCCAGCCCACAGGGAAGCACTGAAGCTTTCTTT. Translation: CASPQGSTEAFF.

The chain carries TRBV5-6 and TRBJ2-5; 11 bases are a match to TRBD2. Germline V gives CDR1 SGHDT, CDR2 YYEEEE. The junction had 12 bases not matched to a gene; V was cut back by 3 bases and J by 5 bases. The CDR3 totals 17 residues. Here the CDR3 DNA reads TGTGCCAGCAGCTCAGGGAACCTAGCGGGAGGAATGGAGACCCAGTACTTC. Translation: CASSSGNLAGGMETQYF.

The chain links TRBV11-2 to TRBJ2-2; 10 nucleotides agree with TRBD1. The CDR3 runs 15 residues. The germline gives CDR1 SGHAT, CDR2 FQNNGV. V lost 6 bases, J lost 3 bases, and 4 bases stayed unmatched. In nucleotides, the CDR3 is TGTGCCAGCAGTCCCGGGACAGGGGACACCGGGGAGCTGTTTTTT. It specifies CASSPGTGDTGELFF.

CDR3 DNA: TGTGCCAGCAGCGTAGCTGGGACTAGCGGGAGCGGCGACAATGAGCAGTTCTTC. It encodes CASSVAGTSGSGDNEQFF. The J gene is TRBJ2-1, the V gene TRBV9, with 14 bases matching TRBD2. The trim removed 0 bases at V and 5 bases at J, leaving 7 bases unmatched. Germline lookup yields CDR1 SGDLS and CDR2 YYNGEE. The length of the CDR3 is 18 residues.

This sequence joins TRBV30 and TRBJ1-2, with D tentatively TRBD1 (5 bases). Germline lookup yields CDR1 GTSNPN and CDR2 SVGIG (reference sequence). The CDR3 is 13 amino acids. Trimming removed 4 bases at V and 2 bases at J, with 11 bases between. CDR3 DNA: TGTGCCTGGATCCGGGGGGGGAACTATGGCTACACCTTC. Protein sequence: CAWIRGGNYGYTF.

The rearrangement uses TRBV28 and TRBJ2-2; 7 nucleotides agree with TRBD2. The CDR3 extends over 16 amino acids. The trim removed 5 bases at V and 3 bases at J, leaving 9 bases unmatched. Germline V gene lookup returns CDR1 MDHEN and CDR2 SYDVKM. Here the CDR3 reads CASSPPLADDTGELFF. Written as DNA, the CDR3 is TGTGCCAGCAGTCCCCCCCTAGCGGACGACACCGGGGAGCTGTTTTTT.

The chain is built from TRBV7-2 and TRBJ2-2, with D possibly matching TRBD2 (5 bases). Germline CDR1 is SGHTA and CDR2 is FQGNSA. This CDR3 has 17 residues. V shed 6 bases and J shed 1 base, with 18 bases lying between them. Written as DNA, the CDR3 is TGTGCCAGCAGTTTCAGAGCGGACTCATTGAACACCGGGGAGCTGTTTTTT. This encodes CASSFRADSLNTGELFF.

Notes on this clone: One junction end disagrees with the germline gene, perhaps due to a read error. The chain carries TRBV6-1 and TRBJ1-4; D perhaps matches TRBD1 (6 bases). Looked up from germline, CDR1 is MNHNS and CDR2 is SASEGT. The CDR3 is made up of 14 amino acids. This chain's CDR3 is CASSEWGPNEKLLF. The CDR3 DNA reads TGTGCCAGCAGTGAATGGGGGCCTAATGAAAAACTGCTTTTT.

The gene calls are TRBV9 and TRBJ2-1; D may be TRBD2 (5 bases). The V end lost 3 bases, the J end lost 4 bases, and 14 bases lay between the germline ends. CDR1 is SGDLS, CDR2 YYNGEE, per germline. The CDR3 extends over 15 amino acids. CDR3 sequence reads: CASSEGSASYNEQFF. The CDR3 DNA sequence: TGTGCCAGCAGCGAAGGGAGTGCGTCTTACAATGAGCAGTTCTTC.

The gene calls are TRBV9 and TRBJ1-5, with a tentative D call TRBD1 (6 bases). The CDR3 extends over 14 amino acids. V dropped 4 bases and J dropped 5 bases, with 13 bases sitting between them. CDR1 SGDLS and CDR2 YYNGEE come from the germline V gene. This chain's CDR3 is CASSPEGVYQPQHF. CDR3 sequence (DNA): TGTGCCAGCAGCCCAGAGGGGGTTTATCAGCCCCAGCATTTT.

The CDR3 DNA sequence: TGTGCCAGCAGGTGGGACTTGGCATACGAGCAGTACGTC. Residues: CASRWDLAYEQYV. V usage is TRBV6-1 and J usage is TRBJ2-7, with D perhaps matching TRBD2 (6 bases). Trimming cost V 6 bases and J 4 bases, with 13 bases left between them. In germline, CDR1 is MNHNS, CDR2 SASEGT. The CDR3 is made up of 13 amino acids.

The rearrangement uses TRBV9 and TRBJ2-5; 8 bases agree with TRBD1. This CDR3 spans 14 amino acids. With V trimmed by 2 bases and J by 3 bases, 3 bases remained unmatched. The V gene's germline CDR1 is SGDLS and CDR2 YYNGEE. CDR3 nucleotide sequence: TGTGCCAGCAGCGTTTACAGGGGGGAAGAGACCCAGTACTTC. It specifies CASSVYRGEETQYF. Combining the CDR3 with reference TRBV9 and TRBJ2-5 gives the whole variable domain DSGVTQTPKHLITATGQRVTLRCSPRSGDLSVYWYQQSLDQGLQFLIQYYNGEERAKGNILERFSAQQFPDLHSELNLSSLELGDSALYFCASSVYRGEETQYFGPGTRLLVL.

As for this clone: Other nucleotide sequences from this sample produce the same CDR3. This rearrangement joins TRBV6-1 to TRBJ2-5; TRBD2 agrees at 9 bases. The germline V gene encodes CDR1 MNHNS and CDR2 SASEGT. This CDR3 has 15 residues. The J segment lost 1 base and the V segment lost 6 bases, leaving 6 bases of the junction unmatched. The CDR3 nucleotides are TGTGCCAGCAGCGGACTAGCGCGTTCCCAAGAGACCCAGTACTTC. This sequence encodes CASSGLARSQETQYF.

The chain recombines TRBV5-4 with TRBJ1-1, with D perhaps matching TRBD1 (5 bases). The germline V gene has CDR1 SGHNT and CDR2 YYREEE (reference sequence). The CDR3 contains 16 residues. V was pared by 4 bases and J by 4 bases, with 20 bases between. The CDR3 spells CASSPTGTGGTTEAFF. CDR3 DNA sequence: TGTGCCAGCAGCCCCACCGGGACTGGAGGGACCACTGAAGCTTTCTTT.

This clone occurred once. The chain links TRBV6-1 to TRBJ2-3; the D gene is possibly TRBD2 (5 bases). CDR1 and CDR2 (germline): MNHNS, SASEGT. Trimming cost V 5 bases and J 2 bases, with 11 bases left between them. The CDR3 is made up of 14 amino acids. In nucleotides, the CDR3 is TGTGCCAGCAGTTCACCCGGGGACACAGATACGCAGTATTTT. Protein product: CASSSPGDTDTQYF.

The J gene is TRBJ2-7, the V gene TRBV5-1, with D perhaps matching TRBD1 (6 bases). V was pared by 4 bases and J by 0 bases, with 14 bases between. CDR3 length equals 15 residues. Germline assignment: CDR1 SGHRS and CDR2 YFSETQ. The CDR3 sequence is CASSRRGDTSYEQYF. The CDR3 DNA is TGCGCCAGCAGCCGTCGTGGGGACACCTCCTACGAGCAGTACTTC.